These 32 T cell receptor beta chains originate from one sample sequenced in a study of T cell repertoires in cytomegalovirus infection. MiXCR, run by TCRdb on the reads, gives a single entry per CDR3 protein. This table has hundreds of thousands of distinct CDR3 sequences, roughly a third appearing once. Antigens for these TCRs are unknown. The sample in question was cultured PBMCs, obtained from culture after CMV antigen stimulation. These TCRs come from a human donor in good health (CMV status not recorded). Some clones in this sample may be carry-over from other donors' samples.

The V gene is TRBV4-1, the J gene TRBJ2-5; 8 nucleotides match TRBD1. In germline, CDR1 is MGHRA, CDR2 YSYEKL. J gave up 5 bases and V 4 bases, and 12 bases lay outside the gene matches. The CDR3 extends over 16 amino acids. CDR3 loop: CASSLTDRGRRETQYF. In DNA, the CDR3 is TGCGCCAGCAGCCTCACCGACAGGGGACGAAGGGAGACCCAGTACTTC.

This chain links TRBV20-1 with TRBJ2-1; 10 bases match TRBD2. Per the germline V gene, CDR1 is DFQATT and CDR2 is SNEGSKA (reference sequence). The CDR3 length is 16 residues. Losses at the gene ends were 2 bases for V and 8 bases for J; bases not matched to a gene: 12. The CDR3 DNA reads as TGCAGTGCTAGACCTCCCCCCCTAGCGGGAGACGATGAGCAGTTCTTC. Its translation: CSARPPPLAGDDEQFF.

The chain couples TRBV5-4 to TRBJ2-7, with 8 positions matching TRBD2. The CDR3 consists of 19 residues. J lost 2 bases, V lost 2 bases, and 18 bases had no gene match. CDR1 is SGHNT, CDR2 YYREEE, per germline (reference sequence). DNA of the CDR3: TGTGCCAGCAGCTTAGGGCGCGTGGGGCTAGCGGGCCTAACCTACGAGCAGTACTTC. Protein: CASSLGRVGLAGLTYEQYF.

This clonotype was counted between two and nine times. V gene TRBV10-3 combines with J gene TRBJ2-7; D is unresolved. The length of the CDR3 is 13 residues. V lost 2 bases and J 1 base, leaving 6 bases between the germline ends. Per germline, CDR1 ENHRY and CDR2 SYGVKD. The DNA of the CDR3 is TGTGCCATCAGTGAGCGGAGTTCCTACGAGCAGTACGTC. Protein sequence: CAISERSSYEQYV.

The chain links TRBV28 to TRBJ1-5, with TRBD1 matching over 7 bases. The CDR3 sequence is 13 residues long. V dropped 8 bases and J dropped 2; count of bases not matched to a gene: 3. In germline, CDR1 is MDHEN, CDR2 SYDVKM. CDR3 in amino acids: CASGGGGNQPQHF. The CDR3 bases are TGTGCCAGCGGAGGGGGCGGCAATCAGCCCCAGCATTTT. The full variable domain, completed using reference TRBV28 and TRBJ1-5, is DVKVTQSSRYLVKRTGEKVFLECVQDMDHENMFWYRQDPGLGLRLIYFSYDVKMKEKGDIPEGYSVSREKKERFSLILESASTNQTSMYLCASGGGGNQPQHFGDGTRLSIL.

This clonotype appeared a few times. The CDR3 region is CASSVFRGSDTEAFF. The CDR3, as DNA: TGTGCCAGCAGTGTGTTCAGGGGGTCCGACACTGAAGCTTTCTTT. The chain recombines TRBV6-1 with TRBJ1-1; 7 positions agree with TRBD1. Per the germline V gene, CDR1 is MNHNS and CDR2 is SASEGT. Trimming removed 4 bases from V and 3 bases from J; junction bases left unmatched: 8. The CDR3 runs 15 residues.

This clonotype came up a few times. The V call is TRBV20-1, the J call TRBJ2-1; a possible D gene is TRBD2 (5 bases). V was clipped by 6 bases and J by 0 bases, with 12 bases between them. The CDR3 contains 14 residues. Germline V gene sequence: CDR1 DFQATT, CDR2 SNEGSKA (reference sequence). CDR3: CSALAAASYNEQFF. The CDR3, as DNA: TGCAGTGCACTTGCAGCGGCCTCCTACAATGAGCAGTTCTTC.

V usage is TRBV19 and J usage is TRBJ2-1; D gene uncertain. CDR1 and CDR2 from the germline V gene are LNHDA and SQIVND (reference sequence). The V and J ends lost 3 bases and 8 bases respectively, with 17 bases between them. This CDR3 spans 15 amino acids. DNA of the CDR3: TGTGCCAGTAGTATGATCCACAAGCCACGGGATGAGCAGTTCTTC. Translating gives CASSMIHKPRDEQFF.

The chain employs TRBV6-1 and TRBJ1-5; perhaps TRBD1 as D (5 bases). CDR1 is MNHNS and CDR2 is SASEGT in the germline V gene. The CDR3 is 15 residues long. The V and J ends lost 6 bases and 2 bases respectively, with 14 bases between them. As DNA, the CDR3 is TGTGCCAGCAGGCCGGGGCTTTTCGGCAATCAGCCCCAGCATTTT. Protein: CASRPGLFGNQPQHF.

V gene TRBV4-3 combines with J gene TRBJ2-5; D ambiguous. Germline V gene sequence: CDR1 LGHNA, CDR2 YSLEER. The CDR3 length is 13 residues. V lost 1 base to trimming and J lost 5 bases, with 8 bases between them. CDR3 amino acids: CASSQAISETQYF. As DNA, the CDR3 is TGCGCCAGCAGCCAAGCAATCTCGGAGACCCAGTACTTC.

This rearrangement joins TRBV18 to TRBJ2-7; 7 bases are shared with TRBD1. The germline V gene has CDR1 KGHSH and CDR2 LQKENI. V was clipped by 5 bases and J by 0 bases; unmatched bases: 7. The CDR3 covers 15 residues. CDR3 DNA: TGTGCCAGCTCAAAAGGGGGCAGTAGCTCCTACGAGCAGTACTTC. This encodes CASSKGGSSSYEQYF. The complete variable domain, with remaining parts taken from reference TRBV18 and TRBJ2-7, reads NAGVMQNPRHLVRRRGQEARLRCSPMKGHSHVYWYRQLPEEGLKFMVYLQKENIIDESGMPKERFSAEFPKEGPSILRIQQVVRGDSAAYFCASSKGGSSSYEQYFGPGTRLTVT.

The chain carries TRBV6-2 or TRBV6-3 and TRBJ1-5; D remains unclear. This CDR3 has 16 residues. Germline assignment: CDR1 MNHEY and CDR2 SVGEGT. With 1 base removed from V and 7 bases from J, the gap between germline ends came to 17 bases. CDR3 bases: TGTGCCAGCAGTTACTTAGGCGGAGGAAACGGGCAGCCCCAGCATTTT. Protein product: CASSYLGGGNGQPQHF.

This clonotype was counted between two and nine times. The chain joins TRBV5-4 to TRBJ2-5, with TRBD2 identical over 7 bases. CDR3 length: 14 amino acids. J was trimmed by 5 bases and V by 1 base; bases with no gene match: 5. Germline V gene sequence: CDR1 SGHNT, CDR2 YYREEE (reference sequence). In DNA form, the CDR3 reads TGTGCCAGCAGCTTGAACGGGGGGAGGGAGACCCAGTACTTC. Translated, it gives CASSLNGGRETQYF. The full variable domain, rest sourced from reference TRBV5-4 and TRBJ2-5, is ETGVTQSPTHLIKTRGQQVTLRCSSQSGHNTVSWYQQALGQGPQFIFQYYREEENGRGNFPPRFSGLQFPNYSSELNVNALELDDSALYLCASSLNGGRETQYFGPGTRLLVL.

This clonotype was seen many times. The chain joins TRBV7-2 to TRBJ2-5; D may be TRBD1 (6 bases). The CDR3 has 13 amino acids. The germline V gene has CDR1 SGHTA and CDR2 FQGNSA. Trimming removed 3 bases at V and 5 bases at J, with 10 bases between. As DNA, the CDR3 is TGTGCCAGCAGCTTCACTAGGGGGGAGACCCAGTACTTC. This sequence encodes CASSFTRGETQYF.

V and J are TRBV24-1 and TRBJ2-3, with D perhaps given as TRBD1 or TRBD2 (5 bases each). Germline-derived CDR1 and CDR2 are KGHDR and SFDVKD. This CDR3 has 17 amino acids. Between the trimmed V and J ends, which lost 0 bases and 1 base, there was a span of 13 bases. The CDR3 here is CATSDLRDGTRTDTQYF. The DNA of the CDR3 is TGTGCCACCAGTGATTTGAGGGACGGGACCCGCACAGATACGCAGTATTTT.

CDR3 nucleotides: TGTGCCAGCTCACCAAGTCTAGCGGATTCCTCCTACGAGCAGTACTTC. Its translation is CASSPSLADSSYEQYF. The chain employs TRBV18 and TRBJ2-7; 7 bases line up with TRBD2. This CDR3 is 16 amino acids long. V was pared by 2 bases and J by 0 bases, with 7 bases of the junction left unmatched. Germline CDR1 KGHSH, CDR2 LQKENI.

This clonotype was counted at least ten times. The chain links TRBV12-3 or TRBV12-4 to TRBJ2-2; D might be TRBD2 (6 bases). The CDR3 loop spans 16 amino acids. Deletions cut 5 bases from V and 5 bases from J, with 18 bases between. CDR3 bases: TGTGCCAGCAGTGGGGTGGAGGGGAAAAGAACCGGGGAGCTGTTTTTT. Its translation is CASSGVEGKRTGELFF.

This clonotype was seen a few times. The rearrangement joins TRBV9 to TRBJ2-1, with D possibly matching TRBD1 (5 bases). Trimming cost V 4 bases and J 2 bases, with 10 bases left between them. There are 14 residues in the CDR3. Germline V gene lookup returns CDR1 SGDLS and CDR2 YYNGEE. CDR3 amino acids: CASSFRQTYNEQFF. The DNA of the CDR3 is TGTGCCAGCAGCTTCCGACAGACCTACAATGAGCAGTTCTTC.

This clonotype was seen a handful of times. The rearrangement links TRBV27 to TRBJ2-7; TRBD1 matches at 7 bases. The junction had 6 bases not matched to a gene; V was cut back by 8 bases and J by 5 bases. Germline V lookup: CDR1 MNHEY, CDR2 SMNVEV (reference sequence). This CDR3 spans 12 amino acids. CDR3 in amino acids: CASARDSNEQYF. Here the CDR3 DNA reads TGTGCCAGCGCCCGGGACAGCAACGAGCAGTACTTC.

This chain links TRBV6-1 with TRBJ2-7; D is undetermined. Germline CDR1 is MNHNS and CDR2 is SASEGT. CDR3 length equals 12 residues. Trimming took 2 bases from V and 6 from J, leaving 8 bases between them. The DNA of the CDR3 is TGTGCCAGCAGTGAATCGAGTTCCGAGCAGTACGTC. As protein: CASSESSSEQYV.

The chain has TRBV11-2 and TRBJ2-5, with 12 bases aligning to TRBD1. Unmatched junction bases numbered 8, after V lost 4 bases and J lost 5 bases. The CDR3 has 16 residues. CDR1 is SGHAT and CDR2 is FQNNGV in the germline V gene. The DNA of the CDR3 is TGTGCCAGCAGCTCAAATCGGGACAGGGGGCTTGAGACCCAGTACTTC. This translates into CASSSNRDRGLETQYF.

A few counts support this clonotype. This chain connects TRBV4-3 to TRBJ1-2; D is perhaps TRBD1 (6 bases). CDR3 size: 18 residues. The germline gives CDR1 LGHNA, CDR2 YSLEER. Trimming removed 0 bases at V and 6 bases at J, with 23 bases between. The CDR3 nucleotides read TGCGCCAGCAGCCAAGATAGCCCAAAGACAGGTGGAAGGCATGGCTACACCTTC. Translation: CASSQDSPKTGGRHGYTF.

This chain links TRBV27 with TRBJ1-4; 7 bases are a match to TRBD1. The CDR3 is made up of 14 amino acids. After removal of 5 bases from V and 7 bases from J, the junction contained 7 bases not matched to a gene. Germline assignment: CDR1 MNHEY and CDR2 SMNVEV (reference sequence). The CDR3 DNA reads as TGTGCCAGCAGTGTCGACAGGGTTTCTGAAAAACTGTTTTTT. Translation: CASSVDRVSEKLFF.

This chain links TRBV12-3 or TRBV12-4 with TRBJ2-5; D is perhaps TRBD1 or TRBD2 (6 bases each). This CDR3 contains 13 residues. The V and J ends lost 6 bases and 3 bases respectively, with 11 bases between them. CDR3 in amino acids: CASRGGGKETQYF. As DNA, the CDR3 is TGTGCCAGCAGAGGGGGAGGCAAAGAGACCCAGTACTTC.

The rearrangement links TRBV6-4 to TRBJ2-3; D could derive from TRBD1 or TRBD2 (7 bases each). The CDR3 extends over 15 amino acids. Trimming removed 2 bases from V and 4 bases from J, with 13 bases in between. Germline V gene data show CDR1 as MRHNA and CDR2 as SNTAGT. The CDR3 loop is CASSDRGGGPDTQYF. The CDR3, as DNA: TGTGCCAGCAGTGACCGGGGAGGGGGCCCAGATACGCAGTATTTT.

This clonotype showed up many times. V usage is TRBV19 and J usage is TRBJ2-2; D is possibly TRBD1 (6 bases). The V gene's germline CDR1 is LNHDA and CDR2 SQIVND (reference sequence). The length of the CDR3 is 14 residues. Trimming removed 8 bases at V and 1 base at J, with 11 bases between. As DNA, the CDR3 is TGTGCCAGTGTGCCGGGACAGAACACCGGGGAGCTGTTTTTT. This encodes CASVPGQNTGELFF.

The V call is TRBV7-6, the J call TRBJ1-5; D uncertain. V was pared by 2 bases and J by 9 bases, with 17 bases between. The germline CDR1 and CDR2 sequences are SGHVS and FNYEAQ. This CDR3 comprises 15 residues. CDR3 sequence reads: CASSLKGGPSGPQHF. The DNA for the CDR3 is TGTGCCAGCAGCTTAAAGGGCGGTCCCTCGGGGCCCCAGCATTTT.

Details on this clonotype: A much larger clone is a single base away; this may be a read error. V gene TRBV7-2 combines with J gene TRBJ2-3; 8 bases line up with TRBD2. Per germline, CDR1 SGHTA and CDR2 FQGNSA. The CDR3 length is 17 residues. DNA of the CDR3: TGTGCCAACAGCTTAGCGCTAAGCGGGAGTACCGCAGATACGCAGTATTTT. Its translation is CANSLALSGSTADTQYF. Combining the CDR3 with reference TRBV7-2 and TRBJ2-3 gives the whole variable domain GAGVSQSPSNKVTEKGKDVELRCDPISGHTALYWYRQSLGQGLEFLIYFQGNSAPDKSGLPSDRFSAERTGGSVSTLTIQRTQQEDSAVYLCANSLALSGSTADTQYFGPGTRLTVL.

The gene calls are TRBV7-2 and TRBJ1-2, with 12 bases aligning to TRBD1. The CDR3 totals 14 residues. Germline CDR1 reads SGHTA; CDR2 reads FQGNSA. J lost 8 bases, V lost 4 bases, and 5 bases had no gene match. The CDR3 loop is CASSSGQGAWGYTF. The CDR3 coding sequence is TGTGCCAGCAGCTCGGGACAGGGGGCTTGGGGCTACACCTTC.

This clonotype was detected a few times. This chain links TRBV7-8 with TRBJ2-5, with 10 positions matching TRBD2. The CDR3 has 16 amino acids. Germline values: CDR1 SGHVS, CDR2 FQNEAQ. The trim removed 3 bases at V and 7 bases at J, leaving 11 bases unmatched. The CDR3 DNA is TGTGCCAGCAGCTTGCGGACTAGCGGAAGTGTTCGGACCCAGTACTTC. As protein: CASSLRTSGSVRTQYF. The complete variable domain, with remaining parts taken from reference TRBV7-8 and TRBJ2-5, reads GAGVSQSPRYKVAKRGQDVALRCDPISGHVSLFWYQQALGQGPEFLTYFQNEAQLDKSGLPSDRFFAERPEGSVSTLKIQRTQQEDSAVYLCASSLRTSGSVRTQYFGPGTRLLVL.

A few counts support this clonotype. This chain uses TRBV5-4 with TRBJ2-6; the D gene is possibly TRBD1 (5 bases). Trimming stripped 3 bases from V and 2 bases from J, with 15 bases between. The CDR3 is made up of 17 amino acids. Germline CDR1 and CDR2: SGHNT and YYREEE (reference sequence). The CDR3 here is CASSSGFVGPGANVLTF. DNA for the CDR3: TGTGCCAGCAGCTCAGGGTTTGTAGGTCCTGGGGCCAACGTCCTGACTTTC.

This clonotype was seen a single time. The rearrangement joins TRBV6-2 or TRBV6-3 to TRBJ2-7, with TRBD1 identical over 8 bases. Trimming removed 5 bases from V and 4 bases from J; junction bases left unmatched: 4. This CDR3 region has 13 residues. Germline assignment: CDR1 MNHEY and CDR2 SVGEGT. CDR3 amino acids: CASSPRTGYEQYV. CDR3 DNA: TGTGCCAGCAGTCCTAGGACAGGGTACGAGCAGTACGTC.